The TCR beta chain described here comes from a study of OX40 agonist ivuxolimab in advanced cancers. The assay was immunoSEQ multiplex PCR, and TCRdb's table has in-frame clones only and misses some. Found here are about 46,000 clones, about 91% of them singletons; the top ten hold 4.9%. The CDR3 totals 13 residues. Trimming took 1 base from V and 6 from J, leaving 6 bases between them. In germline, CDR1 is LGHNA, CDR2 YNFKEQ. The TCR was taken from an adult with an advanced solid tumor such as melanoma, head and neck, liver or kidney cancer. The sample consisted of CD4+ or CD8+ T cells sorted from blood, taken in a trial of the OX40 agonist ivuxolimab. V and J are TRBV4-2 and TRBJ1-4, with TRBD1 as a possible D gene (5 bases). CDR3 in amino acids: CASSQGGDEKLFF. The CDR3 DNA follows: TGTGCCAGCAGCCAAGGAGGGGATGAAAAACTGTTTTTT.